This T cell receptor beta chain was recorded in a study of shared clonotypes between healthy human individuals. General study findings and limits: With a handful of donors compared, around 5% of naive CD4 clonotypes were shared. An anticipated effect of sequencing depth on clonotype sharing among donors was recognized.

Genomic DNA per cell subset filled all wells of several immunoSEQ plates. Clones were sequenced by immunoSEQ multiplex PCR, and TCRdb holds only the in-frame ones, with some missing. The sample shows roughly 700,000 clones, around 67% of them seen only once. Trimming cost V 1 base and J 8 bases, with 18 bases left between them. Per the germline V gene, CDR1 is MGHRA and CDR2 is YSYEKL. The CDR3 consists of 15 residues. Regarding this clone: Its antigen is undetermined.

Everyone who donated was a Caucasian adult who lived in Nashville, Tennessee. Source material: memory CD4+ T cells sorted from blood. Documented subset: CD45RA-negative fraction. This TCR came from a woman in her 30s in good health. The V gene is TRBV4-1, the J gene TRBJ2-7; the D call may be TRBD1 or TRBD2 (5 bases each). CDR3 in amino acids: CASSQGLRGFGKQYF. The CDR3 coding sequence is TGCGCCAGCAGCCAAGGCCTCCGGGGCTTCGGGAAGCAGTACTTC.